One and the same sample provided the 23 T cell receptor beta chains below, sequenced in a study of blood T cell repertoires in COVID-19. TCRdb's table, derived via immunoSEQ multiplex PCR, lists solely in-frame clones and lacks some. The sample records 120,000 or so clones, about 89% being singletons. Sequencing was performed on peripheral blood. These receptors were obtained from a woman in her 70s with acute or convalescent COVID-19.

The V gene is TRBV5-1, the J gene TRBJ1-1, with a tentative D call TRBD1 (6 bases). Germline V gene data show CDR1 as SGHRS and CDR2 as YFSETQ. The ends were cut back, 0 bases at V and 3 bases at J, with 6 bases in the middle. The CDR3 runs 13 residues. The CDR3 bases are TGCGCCAGCAGCTTGGACAGGGACACTGAAGCTTTCTTT. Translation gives CASSLDRDTEAFF.

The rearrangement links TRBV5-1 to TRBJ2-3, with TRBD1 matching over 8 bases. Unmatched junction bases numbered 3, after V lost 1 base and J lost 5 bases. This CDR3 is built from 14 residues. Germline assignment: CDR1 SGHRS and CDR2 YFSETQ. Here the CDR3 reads CASSLQGAKDTQYF. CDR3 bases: TGCGCCAGCAGCTTGCAGGGGGCAAAAGATACGCAGTATTTT.

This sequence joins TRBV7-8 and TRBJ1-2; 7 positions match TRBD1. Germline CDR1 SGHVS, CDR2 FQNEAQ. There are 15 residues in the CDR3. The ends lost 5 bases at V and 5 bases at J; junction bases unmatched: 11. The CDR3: CASSPQGGGGYGYTF. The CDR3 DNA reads TGTGCCAGCAGCCCTCAGGGGGGCGGCGGGTATGGCTACACCTTC.

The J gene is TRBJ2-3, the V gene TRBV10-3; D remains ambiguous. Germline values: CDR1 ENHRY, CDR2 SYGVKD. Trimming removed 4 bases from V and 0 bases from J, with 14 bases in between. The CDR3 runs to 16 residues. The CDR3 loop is CAISAAAYTSTDTQYF. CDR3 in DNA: TGTGCCATCAGTGCGGCGGCGTATACTAGCACAGATACGCAGTATTTT.

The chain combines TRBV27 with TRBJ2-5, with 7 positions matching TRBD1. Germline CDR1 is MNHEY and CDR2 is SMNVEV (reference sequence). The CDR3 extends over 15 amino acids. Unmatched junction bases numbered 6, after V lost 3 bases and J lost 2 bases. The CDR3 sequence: CASSLFQGVQETQYF. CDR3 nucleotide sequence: TGTGCCAGCAGTTTGTTTCAGGGGGTACAAGAGACCCAGTACTTC.

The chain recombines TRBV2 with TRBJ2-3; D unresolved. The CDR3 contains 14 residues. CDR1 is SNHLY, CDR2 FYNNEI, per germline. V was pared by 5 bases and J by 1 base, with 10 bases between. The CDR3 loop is CASSRSQGTDTQYF. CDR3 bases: TGTGCCAGCAGTCGTTCGCAGGGCACAGATACGCAGTATTTT. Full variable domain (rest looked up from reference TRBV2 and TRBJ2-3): EPEVTQTPSHQVTQMGQEVILRCVPISNHLYFYWYRQILGQKVEFLVSFYNNEISEKSEIFDDQFSVERPDGSNFTLKIRSTKLEDSAMYFCASSRSQGTDTQYFGPGTRLTVL.

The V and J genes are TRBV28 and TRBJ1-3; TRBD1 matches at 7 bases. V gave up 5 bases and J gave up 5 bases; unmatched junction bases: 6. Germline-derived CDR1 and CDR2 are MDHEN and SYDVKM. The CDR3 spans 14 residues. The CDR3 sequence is CASSVQGMRNTIYF. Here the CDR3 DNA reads TGTGCCAGCAGTGTACAGGGGATGAGAAACACCATATATTTT.

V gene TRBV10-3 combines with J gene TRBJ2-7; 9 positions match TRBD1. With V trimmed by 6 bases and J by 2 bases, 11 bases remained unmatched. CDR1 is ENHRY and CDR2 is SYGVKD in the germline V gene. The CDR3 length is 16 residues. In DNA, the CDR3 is TGTGCCATCAGCCAACCCCCGGGACAGGGCCCCTACGAGCAGTACTTC. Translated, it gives CAISQPPGQGPYEQYF.

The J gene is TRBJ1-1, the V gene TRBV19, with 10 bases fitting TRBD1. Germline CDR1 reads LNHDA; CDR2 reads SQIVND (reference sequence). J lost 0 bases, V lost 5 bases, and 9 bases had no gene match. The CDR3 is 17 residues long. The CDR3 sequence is CASSHRDRGAMNTEAFF. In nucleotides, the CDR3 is TGTGCCAGTAGTCACCGGGACAGGGGAGCCATGAACACTGAAGCTTTCTTT.

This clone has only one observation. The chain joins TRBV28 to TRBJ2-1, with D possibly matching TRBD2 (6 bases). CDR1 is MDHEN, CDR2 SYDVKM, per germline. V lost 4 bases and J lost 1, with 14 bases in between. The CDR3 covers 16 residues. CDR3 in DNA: TGTGCCAGCAGTTCCCCAGGAGCGGGTTCCTACAATGAGCAGTTCTTC. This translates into CASSSPGAGSYNEQFF.

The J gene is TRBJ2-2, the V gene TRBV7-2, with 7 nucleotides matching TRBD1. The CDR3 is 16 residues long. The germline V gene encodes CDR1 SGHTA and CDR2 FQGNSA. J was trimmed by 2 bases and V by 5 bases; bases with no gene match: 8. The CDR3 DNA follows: TGTGCCAGCAGCCTAACGACAGGGTTAAACACCGGGGAGCTGTTTTTT. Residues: CASSLTTGLNTGELFF.

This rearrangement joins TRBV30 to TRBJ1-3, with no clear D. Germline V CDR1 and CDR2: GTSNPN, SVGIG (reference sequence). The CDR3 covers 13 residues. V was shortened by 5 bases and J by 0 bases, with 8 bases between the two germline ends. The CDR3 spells CAWDGSSGNTIYF. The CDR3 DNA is TGTGCCTGGGACGGTAGCTCTGGAAACACCATATATTTT.

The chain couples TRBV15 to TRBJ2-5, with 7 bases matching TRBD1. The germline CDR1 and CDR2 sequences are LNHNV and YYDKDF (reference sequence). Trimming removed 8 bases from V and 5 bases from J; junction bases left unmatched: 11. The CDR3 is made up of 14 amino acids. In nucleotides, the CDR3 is TGTGCCACCCAGGGGGACAGCGTTTCTGAGACCCAGTACTTC. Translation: CATQGDSVSETQYF.

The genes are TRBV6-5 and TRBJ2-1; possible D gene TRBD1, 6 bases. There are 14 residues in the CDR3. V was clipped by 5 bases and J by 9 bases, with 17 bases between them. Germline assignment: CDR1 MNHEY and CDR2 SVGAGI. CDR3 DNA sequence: TGTGCCAGCAGTCCTGGGACCACCAGGGGTGAGCAGTTCTTC. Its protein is CASSPGTTRGEQFF.

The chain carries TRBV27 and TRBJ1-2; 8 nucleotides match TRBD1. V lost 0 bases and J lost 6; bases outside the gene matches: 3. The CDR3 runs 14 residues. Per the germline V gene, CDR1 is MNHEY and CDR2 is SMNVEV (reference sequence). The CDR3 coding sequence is TGTGCCAGCAGTTTATCTGGCAGGGGGCATGGCTACACCTTC. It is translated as CASSLSGRGHGYTF.

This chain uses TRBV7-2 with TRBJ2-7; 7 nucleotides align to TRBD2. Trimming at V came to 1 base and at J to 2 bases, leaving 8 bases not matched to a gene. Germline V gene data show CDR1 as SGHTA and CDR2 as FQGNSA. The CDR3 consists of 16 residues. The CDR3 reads CASSLEGASGTYEQYF. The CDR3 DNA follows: TGTGCCAGCAGCTTAGAAGGGGCTAGCGGTACCTACGAGCAGTACTTC.

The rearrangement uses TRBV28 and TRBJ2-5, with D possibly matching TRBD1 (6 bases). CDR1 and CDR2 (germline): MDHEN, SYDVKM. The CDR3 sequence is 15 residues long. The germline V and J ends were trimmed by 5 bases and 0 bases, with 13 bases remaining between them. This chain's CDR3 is CASSPGTQYQETQYF. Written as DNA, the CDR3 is TGTGCCAGCAGTCCCGGGACACAGTACCAAGAGACCCAGTACTTC. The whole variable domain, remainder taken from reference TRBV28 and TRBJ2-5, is DVKVTQSSRYLVKRTGEKVFLECVQDMDHENMFWYRQDPGLGLRLIYFSYDVKMKEKGDIPEGYSVSREKKERFSLILESASTNQTSMYLCASSPGTQYQETQYFGPGTRLLVL.

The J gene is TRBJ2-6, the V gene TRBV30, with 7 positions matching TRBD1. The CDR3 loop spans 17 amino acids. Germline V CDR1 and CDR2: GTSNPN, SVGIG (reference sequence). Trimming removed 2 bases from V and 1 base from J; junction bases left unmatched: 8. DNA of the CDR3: TGTGCCTGGAGTCTAGGGGACAGAAGATCTGGGGCCAACGTCCTGACTTTC. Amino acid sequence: CAWSLGDRRSGANVLTF.

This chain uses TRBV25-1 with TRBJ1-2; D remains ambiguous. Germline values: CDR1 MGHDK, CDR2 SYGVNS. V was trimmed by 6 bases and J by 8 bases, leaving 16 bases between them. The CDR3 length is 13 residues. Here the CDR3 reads CASRATSESGYTF. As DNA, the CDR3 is TGTGCCAGCAGAGCCACTTCGGAGAGCGGCTACACCTTC.

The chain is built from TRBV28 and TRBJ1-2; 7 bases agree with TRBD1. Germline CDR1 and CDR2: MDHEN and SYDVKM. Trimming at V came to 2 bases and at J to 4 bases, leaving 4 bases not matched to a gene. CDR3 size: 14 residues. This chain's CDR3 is CASSLRRDSYGYTF. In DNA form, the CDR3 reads TGTGCCAGCAGTTTAAGACGGGACAGCTATGGCTACACCTTC.

The CDR3 is CASSQDRYSGNTIYF. The CDR3, as DNA: TGTGCCAGCAGCCAAGACAGATATTCTGGAAACACCATATATTTT. The chain uses TRBV3-1 (or the pseudogene TRBV3-2) and TRBJ1-3, with D unclear. There are 15 residues in the CDR3. The germline V gene has CDR1 LGHDT and CDR2 YNNKEL (reference sequence). Between the trimmed V and J ends, which lost 0 bases and 1 base, there was a span of 7 bases.

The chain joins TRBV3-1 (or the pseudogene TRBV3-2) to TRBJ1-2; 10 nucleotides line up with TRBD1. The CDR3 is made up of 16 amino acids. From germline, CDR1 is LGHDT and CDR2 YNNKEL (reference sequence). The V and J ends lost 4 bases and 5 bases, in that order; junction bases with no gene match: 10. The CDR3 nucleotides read TGTGCCAGCAGCCCCATGGGGGACAGGGGTGGGTATGGCTACACCTTC. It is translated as CASSPMGDRGGYGYTF.

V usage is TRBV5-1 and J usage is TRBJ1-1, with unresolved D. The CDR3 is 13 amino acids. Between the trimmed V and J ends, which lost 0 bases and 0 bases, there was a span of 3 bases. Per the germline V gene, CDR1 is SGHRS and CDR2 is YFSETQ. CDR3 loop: CASSLAVNTEAFF. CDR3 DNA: TGCGCCAGCAGCTTGGCTGTGAACACTGAAGCTTTCTTT. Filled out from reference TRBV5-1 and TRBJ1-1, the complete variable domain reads KAGVTQTPRYLIKTRGQQVTLSCSPISGHRSVSWYQQTPGQGLQFLFEYFSETQRNKGNFPGRFSGRQFSNSRSEMNVSTLELGDSALYLCASSLAVNTEAFFGQGTRLTVV.